A selection of T cell receptor beta chains follows, all from one sample in a study of early T cells in non-severe SARS-CoV-2 infection. TCRdb re-derived calls from the 5' RACE reads in MiXCR, one entry per CDR3 protein. Here the sample spans 55,000 to 80,000 distinct CDR3 sequences, roughly 12% being singletons. The material sequenced was whole blood. All receptors derive from an adult who was a healthcare worker with PCR-confirmed SARS-CoV-2 infection or an uninfected control (not recorded which). Each CDR3 is given with its conserved first and last residue. A D gene is named only where the DNA matches it firmly. The size field is filled for only some rows; it gives once, few, many or a size class.

j_gene | v_gene | d_gene | abundance | CDR3nt | CDR3aa
TRBJ2-7 | TRBV7-9 | . | many | TGTGCCAGCAGCTTAGGCCTTGGGGACGAGCAGTACTTC | CASSLGLGDEQYF
TRBJ2-4 | TRBV29-1 | . | few | TGCAGCGTTGAAGATCAAGGAAGAAACATTCAGTACTTC | CSVEDQGRNIQYF
TRBJ1-2 | TRBV6-2/TRBV6-3 | . | many | TGTGCCAGCAGTTACTCAATTGGCAGGGCGACAATGTTTGGCTACACCTTC | CASSYSIGRATMFGYTF
TRBJ1-2 | TRBV12-3/TRBV12-4 | . | few | TGTGCCAGCAGTTTTGGGCAGGGTGTTAACTATGGCTACACCTTC | CASSFGQGVNYGYTF
TRBJ2-1 | TRBV7-9 | . | . | TGTGCCAGCAGCCCCACAGGGACACGGAGTAACAATGAGCAGTTCTTC | CASSPTGTRSNNEQFF
TRBJ1-1 | TRBV5-6 | . | many | TGTGCCAGCAGCTACCAGGCTGAAGCTTTCTTT | CASSYQAEAFF
TRBJ2-5 | TRBV11-3 | . | many | TGTGCCAGCAGCTTCGGACGGCAAGAGACCCAGTACTTC | CASSFGRQETQYF
TRBJ2-1 | TRBV2 | . | few | TGTGCCAGCACCCGGAGTACAGTGAACAATGAGCAGTTCTTC | CASTRSTVNNEQFF
TRBJ2-3 | TRBV20-1 | TRBD2 | . | TGCAGTGCTAGAGAGGCTAGCGGGGGGCCCAACACAGATACGCAGTATTTT | CSAREASGGPNTDTQYF
TRBJ2-3 | TRBV25-1 | . | many | TGTGCCAGCAGCGAGGGCCAAAGCGGCACAGATACGCAGTATTTT | CASSEGQSGTDTQYF
TRBJ2-7 | TRBV19 | . | many | TGTGCCAGTAGTATTCAGGGATCCTCCTACGAGCAGTACTTC | CASSIQGSSYEQYF
TRBJ2-1 | TRBV29-1 | . | many | TGCAGCTTTTTGGGGAATGAGCAGTTCTTC | CSFLGNEQFF
TRBJ2-3 | TRBV6-4 | . | . | TGTGCCAGCAGTGAACAGGGCTTTTCTCTCGATACGCAGTATTTT | CASSEQGFSLDTQYF
TRBJ2-2 | TRBV19 | . | many | TGTGCCAGTAGAACCGACAGTGTCACCGGGGAGCTGTTTTTT | CASRTDSVTGELFF
TRBJ1-6 | TRBV13 | . | . | TGTGCCAGCAGCTTAGGGTGGGGACGAAATAATTCACCCCTCCACTTT | CASSLGWGRNNSPLHF
TRBJ2-2 | TRBV7-9 | TRBD1 | many | TGTGCCAGCAGCCGACAGGGGGTTAACACCGGGGAGCTGTTTTTT | CASSRQGVNTGELFF
TRBJ2-6 | TRBV5-1 | . | many | TGCGCCAGCAGCTTGTATCCGACAGGTGGGATCTCTGGGGCCAACGTCCTGACTTTC | CASSLYPTGGISGANVLTF
TRBJ2-7 | TRBV28 | TRBD2 | few | TGTGCCAGCAGTTTGGGGGGGTGGCAGTACTTC | CASSLGGWQYF
TRBJ2-1 | TRBV2 | . | . | TGTGCCAGCAGTCGCAGTACGTGGGAGTTCTTC | CASSRSTWEFF
TRBJ2-5 | TRBV27 | . | many | TGTGCCAGCAGTTTATCCGTTAGAACGGGCGGAGAGACCCAGTACTTC | CASSLSVRTGGETQYF
TRBJ1-6 | TRBV11-2 | . | many | TGTGCCAGCAGCCAAGGGACACGTGGGAATTCACCCCTCCACTTT | CASSQGTRGNSPLHF
TRBJ2-7 | TRBV10-1 | . | few | TGCGCCAGCTTTCCCCAGGGGGGGAGGGCCCACGAGCAGTACTTC | CASFPQGGRAHEQYF
TRBJ2-3 | TRBV5-1 | . | many | TGCGCCAGCAGCCCCGGGTGGCCGGGGGCCGATACGCAGTATTTT | CASSPGWPGADTQYF
TRBJ2-2 | TRBV29-1 | . | . | TGCAGCGTTGTCGGGGCGACCGGGGAGCTGTTTTTT | CSVVGATGELFF
TRBJ2-6 | TRBV6-1 | . | many | TGTGCCTCCCCTAGATCTGGGGCCAACGTCCTGACTTTC | CASPRSGANVLTF
TRBJ1-4 | TRBV6-4 | TRBD1 | many | TGTGCCAGCAGTGACTCGGACAGGCGGGGCGAAAAACTGTTTTTT | CASSDSDRRGEKLFF
TRBJ2-6 | TRBV19 | . | many | TGTGCCAGTCGAGCCAACTCTGGGGCCAACGTCCTGACTTTC | CASRANSGANVLTF
TRBJ1-6 | TRBV27 | . | many | TGTGCCAGCCGGGGGCGAGGGGATAATTCACCCCTCCACTTT | CASRGRGDNSPLHF
TRBJ1-1 | TRBV18 | . | . | TGTGCCAGCTCACAAACACGTCAGTTGAACACTGAAGCTTTCTTT | CASSQTRQLNTEAFF
TRBJ2-1 | TRBV11-2 | TRBD1 | many | TGTGCCAGCAGCCCTCTCCCGGGACAGGGGTTTTACAATGAGCAGTTCTTC | CASSPLPGQGFYNEQFF
TRBJ1-6 | TRBV11-3 | . | . | TGTGCCAGCAGCCCAGCCGGGGGTTTTAATTCACCCCTCCACTTT | CASSPAGGFNSPLHF
TRBJ2-7 | TRBV3-1 | TRBD2 | few | TGTGCCAGCAGCCTTGGTGTAGCGGGAGCGGGCGAGCAGTACTTC | CASSLGVAGAGEQYF
TRBJ2-7 | TRBV11-2 | . | . | TGTGCCAGCAGCTTAGGACTAGGATCGTCCTACGAGCAGTACTTC | CASSLGLGSSYEQYF
TRBJ2-7 | TRBV6-1 | TRBD2 | many | TGTGCCAGCAGTGAAGGGACTAGCGGCTCCTACGAGCAGTACTTC | CASSEGTSGSYEQYF
TRBJ2-3 | TRBV7-2 | TRBD2 | . | TGTGCCAGCAGCTTTAGCGGGATGGGGACAGATACGCAGTATTTT | CASSFSGMGTDTQYF
TRBJ2-2 | TRBV5-4 | . | many | TGTGCCAGCAGCCCGGCGGAGGGGGCGCTTAGAAACGGGGAGCTGTTTTTT | CASSPAEGALRNGELFF
TRBJ1-5 | TRBV3-1 | . | many | TGTGCCAGCAGCCAAGGGCCTAGGATGCCCCAGCATTTT | CASSQGPRMPQHF
TRBJ2-3 | TRBV7-9 | TRBD1 | many | TGTGCCAGCAGCATACCGACAGGGACGCAGTATTTT | CASSIPTGTQYF
TRBJ2-4 | TRBV20-1 | . | . | TGCAGTGCTAGTTGGGGTCACAGGGACATTCAGTACTTC | CSASWGHRDIQYF
TRBJ1-4 | TRBV21-1 | . | many | TGTGCCAGTCCCACCCGGGACCGCCCCTGTGGAGGAAATGAAAAACTGTTTTTT | CASPTRDRPCGGNEKLFF
TRBJ2-1 | TRBV7-3 | TRBD2 | once | TGTGCCAGCAGCTTAGGACTAGCGAGTGACGAGCAGTTCTTC | CASSLGLASDEQFF
TRBJ2-7 | TRBV6-2/TRBV6-3 | TRBD2 | . | TGTGCCAGCAGTGGCCGGGACTACGACTCCTACGAGCAGTACTTC | CASSGRDYDSYEQYF
TRBJ2-1 | TRBV29-1 | TRBD1 | few | TGCAGCATCAGGGGACAGCAAGTTCTCAATGAGCAGTTCTTC | CSIRGQQVLNEQFF
TRBJ2-1 | TRBV6-2/TRBV6-3 | . | many | TGTGCCAGCACCCCCACCTGGGTTGCGACCAACCACAATGAGCAGTTCTTC | CASTPTWVATNHNEQFF
TRBJ2-7 | TRBV7-9 | TRBD2 | many | TGTGCCAGCAGCTTAGAAACAGCGGGAGGCACCTACGAGCAGTACTTC | CASSLETAGGTYEQYF
TRBJ2-3 | TRBV20-1 | . | . | TGCAGTGCTGGATGGGGACTTTCCACAGATACGCAGTATTTT | CSAGWGLSTDTQYF
TRBJ1-6 | TRBV20-1 | . | few | TGCAGTGCTAGAGGAGGCGCTTCACCCCTCCACTTT | CSARGGASPLHF
TRBJ2-7 | TRBV18 | . | few | TGTGCCAGCTCACTGAGCCAGGGATACGAGCAGTACTTC | CASSLSQGYEQYF
TRBJ2-1 | TRBV5-1 | . | many | TGCGCCAGCAGCTCCGACCTCAGTGCTTCGCGATACAATGAGCAGTTCTTC | CASSSDLSASRYNEQFF
TRBJ1-2 | TRBV27 | . | . | TGTGCCAGCAGTTTGAGGCCCAACTATGGCTACACCTTC | CASSLRPNYGYTF
TRBJ2-5 | TRBV29-1 | . | many | TGCAGCGTTCGCGGAGGGCAAGAGACCCAGTACTTC | CSVRGGQETQYF
TRBJ2-7 | TRBV29-1 | . | few | TGCAGCGTCGCAACACAGGGTCCCGAGCAGTACTTC | CSVATQGPEQYF
TRBJ2-2 | TRBV7-3 | . | . | TGTGCCAGCAGCTTAGGGACCAAGGCTGGGGAGCTGTTTTTT | CASSLGTKAGELFF
TRBJ2-7 | TRBV7-6 | TRBD1 | many | TGTGCCAGCAGCTTCCAGTCGGGACAGGGCTACGAGCAGTACTTC | CASSFQSGQGYEQYF
TRBJ2-5 | TRBV7-2 | . | many | TGTGCCAGCAGCTTAACCGCAGAGACCCAGTACTTC | CASSLTAETQYF
TRBJ2-3 | TRBV20-1 | . | . | TGCAGTGCTAGAGATCAGGCCAGAGTAGGCACAGATACGCAGTATTTT | CSARDQARVGTDTQYF